These 10 T cell receptor beta chains were sequenced from one sample in a study of Graves' ophthalmopathy and Graves' hyperthyroidism. TCR beta CDR3 amplification used RNA transcripts. RT-PCR in the first round used HTBI primers; a second-round multiplex PCR followed. MiXCR, run by TCRdb on the multiplex PCR reads, gives a single entry per CDR3 protein. Among about 400,000 distinct CDR3 sequences listed, around 17% were seen once. The source material was peripheral blood. The receptors derive from a woman between 18 and 30 years old with Graves' ophthalmopathy.

This clonotype was recorded many times. V gene TRBV29-1 combines with J gene TRBJ2-7, with D unclear. This CDR3 has 12 amino acids. Trimming left V 6 bases short and J 3 bases short, with 12 bases between. Germline CDR1 is SQVTM and CDR2 is ANQGSEA. CDR3 bases: TGCAGCGTGAAGTTGGGGTTCTACGAGCAGTACTTC. The encoded protein is CSVKLGFYEQYF.

The chain carries TRBV7-9 and TRBJ2-5; 7 positions match TRBD2. The V and J ends lost 3 bases and 4 bases, in that order; junction bases with no gene match: 5. The CDR3 loop spans 14 amino acids. Germline V gene data show CDR1 as SEHNR and CDR2 as FQNEAQ (reference sequence). CDR3 coding DNA: TGTGCCAGCAGCTTCTTGGGAGGGCCAGAGACCCAGTACTTC. The encoded protein is CASSFLGGPETQYF. The full variable domain, completed using reference TRBV7-9 and TRBJ2-5, is DTGVSQNPRHKITKRGQNVTFRCDPISEHNRLYWYRQTLGQGPEFLTYFQNEAQLEKSRLLSDRFSAERPKGSFSTLEIQRTEQGDSAMYLCASSFLGGPETQYFGPGTRLLVL.

This clonotype occurred many times. The V call is TRBV29-1, the J call TRBJ1-1; 9 bases fit TRBD1. There are 14 residues in the CDR3. Germline assignment: CDR1 SQVTM and CDR2 ANQGSEA. After removal of 0 bases from V and 8 bases from J, the junction contained 7 bases not matched to a gene. The CDR3 region has the DNA TGCAGCGTTGAAGAGGGACAGGGCAAACGAGAAGCTTTCTTT. This translates into CSVEEGQGKREAFF.

This clonotype was counted ten times or more. V usage is TRBV2 and J usage is TRBJ1-1; 8 bases line up with TRBD1. Unmatched junction bases numbered 13, after V lost 5 bases and J lost 5 bases. CDR3 size: 16 residues. Germline V gene lookup returns CDR1 SNHLY and CDR2 FYNNEI. CDR3 nucleotide sequence: TGTGCCAGCAGTCCTGGGACAGGTGGGTTTGGAACTGAAGCTTTCTTT. Protein product: CASSPGTGGFGTEAFF.

There are many counts of this clonotype. CDR3 loop: CSVGFYIQETQYF. The CDR3 coding sequence is TGCAGCGTTGGGTTTTACATTCAAGAGACCCAGTACTTC. This sequence joins TRBV29-1 and TRBJ2-5; D ambiguous. The CDR3 is made up of 13 amino acids. Germline assignment: CDR1 SQVTM and CDR2 ANQGSEA. The V end was cut by 4 bases, the J end by 2 bases, with 11 bases between.

This clonotype was detected ten times or more. J is TRBJ1-1 and V is TRBV30; D perhaps matches TRBD1 (6 bases). Per the germline V gene, CDR1 is GTSNPN and CDR2 is SVGIG (reference sequence). Trimming pared 0 bases from V and 5 bases from J, leaving 13 bases between. The CDR3 is made up of 14 amino acids. As DNA, the CDR3 is TGTGCCTGGAGTGTAGTCAGGGGAAAAACTGAAGCTTTCTTT. It translates to CAWSVVRGKTEAFF.

This clonotype was observed many times. The chain employs TRBV7-2 and TRBJ1-2; tentative D call: TRBD1 (5 bases). V was pared by 3 bases and J by 8 bases, with 10 bases between. The CDR3 has 12 amino acids. Germline V gene data show CDR1 as SGHTA and CDR2 as FQGNSA. The CDR3 DNA reads as TGTGCCAGCAGCTTGAGACAGCGGGGCTACACCTTC. Its protein is CASSLRQRGYTF.

This clonotype was observed at least ten times. V and J are TRBV15 and TRBJ2-5; TRBD2 agrees at 11 bases. Germline loops: CDR1 LNHNV, CDR2 YYDKDF (reference sequence). V gave up 5 bases and J gave up 2 bases; unmatched junction bases: 22. The CDR3 has 21 amino acids. This CDR3 is CATSGLGYGGLADLRQETQYF. CDR3 bases: TGTGCCACCAGCGGCCTCGGGTACGGGGGACTAGCGGACCTCCGTCAAGAGACCCAGTACTTC.

This clonotype was recorded many times. V is TRBV24-1 and J is TRBJ2-5; TRBD1 matches 9 bases. Germline V gives CDR1 KGHDR, CDR2 SFDVKD. Losses at the gene ends were 0 bases for V and 4 bases for J; bases not matched to a gene: 2. The CDR3 is 15 amino acids. CDR3 bases: TGTGCCACCAGTGATTTGAACAGGGGGCGAGAGACCCAGTACTTC. The encoded protein is CATSDLNRGRETQYF.

This clonotype was seen repeatedly, ten times or more. This chain uses TRBV20-1 with TRBJ1-5, with D possibly being TRBD1 (5 bases). CDR1 DFQATT and CDR2 SNEGSKA come from the germline V gene (reference sequence). The CDR3 is 14 amino acids. Deletions cut 5 bases from V and 6 bases from J, with 17 bases between. The CDR3 loop is CSADRGVGGQPQHF. The CDR3 bases are TGCAGTGCTGATAGGGGAGTCGGAGGTCAGCCCCAGCATTTT.